A single sample gave rise to the 31 T cell receptor beta chains below, sequenced in a study of T cell responses to AZD1222 COVID-19 vaccine. Only in-frame clones appear in the TCRdb table, and some are missing; sequencing was by immunoSEQ multiplex PCR. The sample lists some 140,000 clones; approximately 90% were seen once. The input for sequencing was peripheral blood, taken on day 0 of AZD1222 vaccination. The receptors were sampled from an adult in good health.

Concerning this clone itself: One junction end disagrees with the germline gene, perhaps due to a read error. This chain joins TRBV29-1 and TRBJ1-1; D may be TRBD1 (6 bases). Germline V gene sequence: CDR1 SQVTM, CDR2 ANQGSEA. The CDR3 extends over 13 amino acids. The CDR3, as DNA: TGCAGCGTTGATTGGGGGCTGAAGACTGAAGCTTTCTTT. Amino acid sequence: CSVDWGLKTEAFF.

The rearrangement links TRBV10-3 to TRBJ1-5, with TRBD1 as a possible D gene (5 bases). V was shortened by 0 bases and J by 7 bases, with 10 bases between the two germline ends. The length of the CDR3 is 14 residues. Per germline, CDR1 ENHRY and CDR2 SYGVKD. In DNA, the CDR3 is TGTGCCATCAGTGAGTCCAGGGAGGGGCAGCCCCAGCATTTT. Translated, it gives CAISESREGQPQHF.

The rearrangement uses TRBV20-1 and TRBJ1-6, with D hard to call. The CDR3 consists of 9 residues. Germline lookup yields CDR1 DFQATT and CDR2 SNEGSKA (reference sequence). The V and J ends lost 8 bases and 10 bases respectively, with 6 bases between them. As DNA, the CDR3 is TGCAGTCCCGGGTCACCCCTCCACTTT. Translation: CSPGSPLHF.

This chain joins TRBV4-1 and TRBJ2-7, with 9 nucleotides matching TRBD1. The J segment lost 4 bases and the V segment lost 4 bases, leaving 8 bases of the junction unmatched. The CDR3 is 15 residues long. In germline, CDR1 is MGHRA, CDR2 YSYEKL. In DNA, the CDR3 is TGCGCCAGCAGCCTGTCTGGGACAGGGATGTACGAGCAGTACTTC. This translates into CASSLSGTGMYEQYF.

The chain employs TRBV28 and TRBJ1-2; 9 nucleotides align to TRBD1. Germline V gives CDR1 MDHEN, CDR2 SYDVKM. J gave up 8 bases and V 5 bases, and 9 bases lay outside the gene matches. This CDR3 is built from 14 residues. The CDR3 DNA is TGTGCCAGCAGTACAGGGGGCAGGGTGCGAGGCTACACCTTC. It codes for CASSTGGRVRGYTF.

V usage is TRBV30 and J usage is TRBJ2-7, with 9 bases lining up with TRBD1. Germline-derived CDR1 and CDR2 are GTSNPN and SVGIG (reference sequence). V lost 3 bases and J lost 2; bases outside the gene matches: 2. The CDR3 length is 13 residues. The CDR3 DNA follows: TGTGCCTGGAGCGGGACAGGGCCCTACGAGCAGTACTTC. As protein: CAWSGTGPYEQYF.

In regard to this clone: Other nucleotide sequences in the sample specify the same CDR3. The chain's CDR3 is CASRDSYGYTF. The CDR3 DNA is TGTGCCAGCCGAGACAGCTATGGCTACACCTTC. The chain recombines TRBV6-5 with TRBJ1-2; D is possibly TRBD1 (5 bases). The CDR3 is made up of 11 amino acids. From germline, CDR1 is MNHEY and CDR2 SVGAGI. Trimming shortened V by 8 bases and J by 4 bases, and 8 bases separated the two germline ends.

The rearrangement uses TRBV6-5 and TRBJ2-2; 7 bases line up with TRBD1. This CDR3 is built from 15 residues. The ends lost 0 bases at V and 4 bases at J; junction bases unmatched: 2. CDR1 is MNHEY and CDR2 is SVGAGI in the germline V gene. In nucleotides, the CDR3 is TGTGCCAGCAGTTACTCGGCAGGGGGCACCGGGGAGCTGTTTTTT. This codes for CASSYSAGGTGELFF.

This chain connects TRBV7-2 to TRBJ2-1, with 9 nucleotides matching TRBD2. Trimming at V came to 2 bases and at J to 7 bases, leaving 6 bases not matched to a gene. From germline, CDR1 is SGHTA and CDR2 FQGNSA. The CDR3 consists of 15 residues. The CDR3 is CASSLIWLAGNEQFF. CDR3 DNA sequence: TGTGCCAGCAGCTTAATTTGGCTAGCGGGAAATGAGCAGTTCTTC.

The rearrangement joins TRBV7-8 to TRBJ1-4, with no clear D. Germline values: CDR1 SGHVS, CDR2 FQNEAQ. The V end lost 1 base, the J end lost 2 bases, and 5 bases lay between the germline ends. This CDR3 has 14 residues. In DNA form, the CDR3 reads TGTGCCAGCAGCTTAGAGCAGACTAATGAAAAACTGTTTTTT. Its protein is CASSLEQTNEKLFF. Using reference TRBV7-8 and TRBJ1-4 for the parts outside the CDR3, the full variable domain is GAGVSQSPRYKVAKRGQDVALRCDPISGHVSLFWYQQALGQGPEFLTYFQNEAQLDKSGLPSDRFFAERPEGSVSTLKIQRTQQEDSAVYLCASSLEQTNEKLFFGSGTQLSVL.

This rearrangement joins TRBV27 to TRBJ1-6; no clear D. V was trimmed by 0 bases and J by 7 bases, leaving 4 bases between them. The length of the CDR3 is 13 residues. Germline V gives CDR1 MNHEY, CDR2 SMNVEV (reference sequence). The CDR3 DNA sequence: TGTGCCAGCAGTTTATCGAGGAATTCACCCCTCCACTTT. It is translated as CASSLSRNSPLHF.

This sequence joins TRBV18 and TRBJ1-3; TRBD1 aligns across 8 bases. V trimming: 6 bases; J trimming: 2 bases; junction bases outside the gene matches: 6. This CDR3 contains 15 residues. Germline V CDR1 and CDR2: KGHSH, LQKENI. The CDR3 DNA reads TGTGCCAGCTCCGACGGACAGGGTGCTGGAAACACCATATATTTT. Translated, it gives CASSDGQGAGNTIYF.

The chain links TRBV29-1 to TRBJ1-1; the D gene is possibly TRBD1 (6 bases). This CDR3 spans 12 amino acids. The germline CDR1 and CDR2 sequences are SQVTM and ANQGSEA. Trimming removed 7 bases at V and 0 bases at J, with 9 bases between. The CDR3, as DNA: TGCAGCGGAGGACAGATGAACACTGAAGCTTTCTTT. As protein: CSGGQMNTEAFF.

The chain is built from TRBV27 and TRBJ2-2; TRBD1 matches 8 bases. The V and J ends lost 7 bases and 3 bases, in that order; junction bases with no gene match: 1. The CDR3 consists of 13 residues. The germline V gene has CDR1 MNHEY and CDR2 SMNVEV (reference sequence). In nucleotides, the CDR3 is TGTGCCAGCAACAGGGGGGACACCGGGGAGCTGTTTTTT. It codes for CASNRGDTGELFF.

This chain joins TRBV27 and TRBJ1-1; TRBD1 agrees at 8 bases. V trimming: 2 bases; J trimming: 4 bases; junction bases outside the gene matches: 12. Looked up from germline, CDR1 is MNHEY and CDR2 is SMNVEV (reference sequence). The CDR3 runs to 17 residues. The CDR3 nucleotides are TGTGCCAGCAGTTTAGACCCCAATCGACAGGGGACCACTGAAGCTTTCTTT. Translating gives CASSLDPNRQGTTEAFF.

This chain uses TRBV19 with TRBJ1-5; maybe TRBD1 (5 bases). The CDR3 length is 14 residues. Trimming stripped 1 base from V and 4 bases from J, with 8 bases between. Germline CDR1 LNHDA, CDR2 SQIVND (reference sequence). The CDR3, as DNA: TGTGCCAGTAGTATAGGGGACGCGAATCAGCCCCAGCATTTT. Translated, it gives CASSIGDANQPQHF.

V usage is TRBV30 and J usage is TRBJ1-4, with TRBD1 matching 7 bases. J lost 5 bases, V lost 3 bases, and 9 bases had no gene match. The CDR3 runs 15 residues. Germline V lookup: CDR1 GTSNPN, CDR2 SVGIG (reference sequence). The CDR3 region has the DNA TGTGCCTGGAGGGCCCCGGACAGGAGAAATGAAAAACTGTTTTTT. The encoded protein is CAWRAPDRRNEKLFF.

The chain joins TRBV6-5 to TRBJ1-1; D remains unclear. The CDR3 has 12 amino acids. Germline V gives CDR1 MNHEY, CDR2 SVGAGI. The CDR3 DNA reads as TGTGCTAGTGGGGTTCGCGGCACTGAAGCTTTCTTT. Amino acids: CASGVRGTEAFF.

The rearrangement links TRBV7-9 to TRBJ1-1; D might be TRBD1 (5 bases). Germline values: CDR1 SEHNR, CDR2 FQNEAQ (reference sequence). Trimming stripped 8 bases from V and 5 bases from J, with 12 bases between. This CDR3 has 12 amino acids. CDR3: CASRRGDTEAFF. CDR3 DNA: TGTGCCAGCCGTCGAGGGGATACTGAAGCTTTCTTT. The full variable domain, rest sourced from reference TRBV7-9 and TRBJ1-1, is DTGVSQNPRHKITKRGQNVTFRCDPISEHNRLYWYRQTLGQGPEFLTYFQNEAQLEKSRLLSDRFSAERPKGSFSTLEIQRTEQGDSAMYLCASRRGDTEAFFGQGTRLTVV.

V gene TRBV18 combines with J gene TRBJ1-4, with D unclear. Germline-derived CDR1 and CDR2 are KGHSH and LQKENI. Trimming cost V 4 bases and J 8 bases, with 11 bases left between them. This CDR3 is built from 13 residues. The CDR3 coding sequence is TGTGCCAGCTCACAGCTCGAAAGGGAAAAACTGTTTTTT. It is translated as CASSQLEREKLFF.

This clone has only a few counts. The V and J genes are TRBV5-4 and TRBJ2-2; D not certain. With 1 base removed from V and 5 bases from J, the gap between germline ends came to 6 bases. This CDR3 is 13 amino acids long. Germline CDR1 is SGHNT and CDR2 is YYREEE (reference sequence). The CDR3 bases are TGTGCCAGCAGCTTGAGGGATACCGGGGAGCTGTTTTTT. This gives the protein CASSLRDTGELFF.

V usage is TRBV7-9 and J usage is TRBJ2-6; possibly TRBD1 or TRBD2 for D (5 bases each). The CDR3 covers 19 residues. Germline loops: CDR1 SEHNR, CDR2 FQNEAQ (reference sequence). V gave up 0 bases and J gave up 1 base, with 16 bases separating them. This CDR3 reads CASSLATGTFDSGANVLTF. CDR3 DNA: TGTGCCAGCAGCTTAGCCACCGGGACCTTCGATTCTGGGGCCAACGTCCTGACTTTC.

J is TRBJ1-4 and V is TRBV7-9; unclear D gene. The CDR3 is 16 residues long. The V end lost 6 bases, the J end lost 6 bases, and 20 bases lay between the germline ends. The germline CDR1 and CDR2 sequences are SEHNR and FQNEAQ (reference sequence). Here the CDR3 reads CASRPGSLDEYEKLFF. CDR3 coding DNA: TGTGCCAGCAGGCCTGGTTCCCTTGACGAATATGAAAAACTGTTTTTT.

V usage is TRBV6-5 and J usage is TRBJ1-1; perhaps TRBD1 as D (6 bases). CDR3 size: 15 residues. Per the germline V gene, CDR1 is MNHEY and CDR2 is SVGAGI. V was clipped by 6 bases and J by 1 base, with 15 bases between them. CDR3 bases: TGTGCCAGCAGCCTACAGGGAATGAAGAACACTGAAGCTTTCTTT. The encoded protein is CASSLQGMKNTEAFF.

The chain couples TRBV6-1 to TRBJ1-1; 7 bases are shared with TRBD1. The CDR3 totals 15 residues. Germline V gene data show CDR1 as MNHNS and CDR2 as SASEGT. J gave up 5 bases and V 3 bases, and 9 bases lay outside the gene matches. The CDR3 bases are TGTGCCAGCAGTGATATAAACAGGGGTGTAACTGAAGCTTTCTTT. Its translation: CASSDINRGVTEAFF.

This chain links TRBV30 with TRBJ1-5, with D unclear. The CDR3 runs to 14 residues. V was clipped by 2 bases and J by 1 base, with 9 bases between them. Germline V gives CDR1 GTSNPN, CDR2 SVGIG (reference sequence). The CDR3 nucleotides are TGTGCCTGGAGTTTTGGCCGGAGCAATCAGCCCCAGCATTTT. Amino acid sequence: CAWSFGRSNQPQHF. Based on the CDR3 plus reference TRBV30 and TRBJ1-5, the full variable domain is SQTIHQWPATLVQPVGSPLSLECTVEGTSNPNLYWYRQAAGRGLQLLFYSVGIGQISSEVPQNLSASRPQDRQFILSSKKLLLSDSGFYLCAWSFGRSNQPQHFGDGTRLSIL.

The chain has TRBV11-2 and TRBJ1-2, with a tentative D call TRBD1 (6 bases). Germline V gives CDR1 SGHAT, CDR2 FQNNGV. This CDR3 has 13 amino acids. V was pared by 5 bases and J by 7 bases, with 14 bases between. This CDR3 is CASSPNRVGGYTF. CDR3 in DNA: TGTGCCAGCAGCCCAAACAGGGTTGGTGGCTACACCTTC.

This rearrangement joins TRBV27 to TRBJ1-2, with D unresolved. The V and J ends lost 2 bases and 3 bases respectively, with 10 bases between them. The CDR3 is 14 amino acids. The germline gives CDR1 MNHEY, CDR2 SMNVEV (reference sequence). CDR3 amino acids: CASSLRWWDYGYTF. CDR3 bases: TGTGCCAGCAGTTTAAGGTGGTGGGACTATGGCTACACCTTC.

The J gene is TRBJ1-1, the V gene TRBV28, with a possible D match to TRBD1 (5 bases). This CDR3 comprises 15 residues. Germline V gives CDR1 MDHEN, CDR2 SYDVKM. V was pared by 5 bases and J by 1 base, with 14 bases between. For the CDR3, the DNA is TGTGCCAGCAGTATGGGGGGGGGACGGAACACTGAAGCTTTCTTT. Its protein product is CASSMGGGRNTEAFF.

This chain links TRBV27 with TRBJ1-1; tentative D call: TRBD1 (6 bases). CDR1 and CDR2 (germline): MNHEY, SMNVEV (reference sequence). The CDR3 loop spans 17 amino acids. Trimming pared 6 bases from V and 5 bases from J, leaving 25 bases between. The CDR3 bases are TGTGCCAGCAGAGGTGGAGGGGGGCTTATATTGGGGACTGAAGCTTTCTTT. This sequence encodes CASRGGGGLILGTEAFF.

The V gene is TRBV28, the J gene TRBJ1-1, with 8 bases aligning to TRBD1. CDR3 length: 14 amino acids. V shed 6 bases, J shed 2 bases, and the junction held 5 bases outside the gene matches. The V gene's germline CDR1 is MDHEN and CDR2 SYDVKM. CDR3 residues: CASSRTGRNTEAFF. CDR3 bases: TGTGCCAGCAGCAGGACAGGGCGAAACACTGAAGCTTTCTTT.